This entry features one T cell receptor beta chain sequence. This sample stems from a study of control samples from healthy donors and cancer patients. Germline assignment: CDR1 LNHDA and CDR2 SQIVND (reference sequence). The CDR3 runs to 14 residues. Trimming removed 5 bases from V and 1 base from J, with 11 bases in between. Clones were sequenced by immunoSEQ multiplex PCR, and TCRdb holds only the in-frame ones, with some missing. Of about 410,000 clones listed, 75% to 95% are singletons. The TCR was taken from a man aged 40-49 years with head and neck cancer. Sequenced: PBMCs. This sequence joins TRBV19 and TRBJ2-5; tentative D call: TRBD1 (6 bases). The CDR3 reads CASSANRVQETQYF. CDR3 sequence (DNA): TGTGCCAGTAGTGCAAACAGGGTCCAAGAGACCCAGTACTTC.